Listed below are T cell receptor beta chains from one sample, sequenced in a study of T cell repertoires in cytomegalovirus infection. TCRdb redid the calling of the reads with MiXCR, one entry per CDR3 protein. The data hold more than 200,000 distinct CDR3 sequences, with approximately 10% observed a single time. Sequenced material: PBMCs. These receptors originate from a human donor in good health (CMV status not recorded). Some clones in this sample may be carry-over from other donors' samples. Both conserved end residues are part of each CDR3. The order of the fields is D gene, J gene, V gene, clone size, CDR3 DNA, CDR3 protein. The D gene is left open where the match is weak. The size entry is marked missing in some rows and otherwise reads once, few, many or a size class.

>TRBD2|TRBJ2-5|TRBV29-1|once
TGCAGCGTTGGGACTAGCTACCAAGAGACCCAGTACTTC
CSVGTSYQETQYF
>-|TRBJ1-2|TRBV28|many
TGTGCCAGCAGTTCACTGGCGCGTTATGGCTACACCTTC
CASSSLARYGYTF
>-|TRBJ1-1|TRBV29-1|few
TGCAGCGTTGTTGTGTTAGGGACCGAAGATGAAGCTTTCTTT
CSVVVLGTEDEAFF
>-|TRBJ1-4|TRBV28|many
TGTGCCAGCAGTTTACCTATGGGGGGAGCTGAAAAACTGTTTTTT
CASSLPMGGAEKLFF
>-|TRBJ1-2|TRBV30|once
TGTGCCTGGAGTGGGGGTGACTATGGCTACACCTTC
CAWSGGDYGYTF
>-|TRBJ2-7|TRBV7-2|many
TGTGCCAGCAGCTTAGGTAACGGGGCGCGCGAGCAGTACTTC
CASSLGNGAREQYF
>-|TRBJ1-1|TRBV6-2/TRBV6-3|many
TGTGCCAGCAGTTACGAGGCCCTTGCTGAAGCTTTCTTT
CASSYEALAEAFF
>-|TRBJ1-1|TRBV20-1|-
TGCAGTGCTAGAGGGGTCGGGCCATGGACTGAAGCTTTCTTT
CSARGVGPWTEAFF
>-|TRBJ1-1|TRBV11-2|many
TGTGCCAGCAGCCCCGGCCTGACCACTGAAGCTTTCTTT
CASSPGLTTEAFF
>-|TRBJ2-3|TRBV7-2|many
TGTGCCAGCAGCTTAGAGGGCACGGCAGATACGCAGTATTTT
CASSLEGTADTQYF
>TRBD1|TRBJ2-1|TRBV11-3|many
TGTGCCAGCAGCCTAGGGACAGGGACCTACAATGAGCAGTTCTTC
CASSLGTGTYNEQFF
>-|TRBJ1-6|TRBV7-2|few
TGTGCCAGCACACCATCCCCCGACCTTTCATATTCACCCCTCCACTTT
CASTPSPDLSYSPLHF
>-|TRBJ1-5|TRBV29-1|many
TGCAGCGTGGCTCCCGGAGTTAACCAGCCCCAGCATTTT
CSVAPGVNQPQHF
>-|TRBJ2-7|TRBV20-1|many
TGCAGTGCTAGTGCGGGCCCCTCCTACGAGCAGTACTTC
CSASAGPSYEQYF
>-|TRBJ1-5|TRBV20-1|many
TGCAGTGCTAGACAGGGAGCAGGGGGCAATCAGCCCCAGCATTTT
CSARQGAGGNQPQHF
>-|TRBJ2-6|TRBV19|many
TGTGCCAGTAAGGATCGCTCTGGGGCCAACGTCCTGACTTTC
CASKDRSGANVLTF
>TRBD1|TRBJ1-3|TRBV7-7|many
TGTGCTAGCAGCCTCACCGGGACAGGGGCGAGCCTCTGGAGCAACACCATATATTTT
CASSLTGTGASLWSNTIYF
>-|TRBJ2-2|TRBV7-2|many
TGTGCCAGCAGCTTATTCCCGATCCGGGGCGGGGACACCGGGGAGCTGTTTTTT
CASSLFPIRGGDTGELFF
>TRBD1|TRBJ1-5|TRBV7-8|few
TGTGCCAGCAGCCCCACCGACAGGGGAGGCAATCAGCCCCAGCATTTT
CASSPTDRGGNQPQHF
>-|TRBJ1-1|TRBV5-1|many
TGCGCCAGCAGCTCACGGGGGTCCCAGAACACTGAAGCTTTCTTT
CASSSRGSQNTEAFF
>TRBD1|TRBJ1-4|TRBV5-6|-
TGTGCCAGCACTTGGACAGGGGTGGATGAAAAACTGTTTTTT
CASTWTGVDEKLFF
>TRBD2|TRBJ2-1|TRBV15|few
TGTGCCACCAGCAGGCTAACTAGCGGAGCCTACAATGAGCAGTTCTTC
CATSRLTSGAYNEQFF